This T cell receptor (beta chain) originates from a study of tumor and adjacent non-tumor tissue in lung cancer. Study at large: Patients were aged about 31 to 76, roughly nine men and a handful of women, stage I to III.

Three rounds of nested PCR, following a modified ARM-PCR protocol, produced the TCRbeta library. TCRdb recomputed calls from the multiplex PCR reads with MiXCR, one row per CDR3 protein. The sample lists more than 85,000 distinct CDR3 sequences, roughly 75% occurring once. Remarks on this clonotype: What it binds is not known.

The CDR3 has 17 residues. V was cut by 0 bases and J by 4 bases, with 17 bases left in between. Germline V gene sequence: CDR1 SGHDN, CDR2 FVKESK. This sample's RNA came from whole unsorted tissue. Overall study findings and caveats: Higher tumor TCR diversity was associated with shorter survival. Tumor tissue had significantly higher TCR diversity than normal lung.

The specimen sequenced was lung tumor tissue. This sequence joins TRBV14 and TRBJ2-3; D possibly corresponds to TRBD1 (6 bases). The sequence was obtained from a woman aged 55-70 years with non-small cell lung cancer. The CDR3 bases are TGTGCCAGCAGCCAAGAACGGAGGCAGGGGATGGCAGATACGCAGTATTTT. Translated, it gives CASSQERRQGMADTQYF.